The present T cell receptor (beta chain) was sequenced within a study of blood T cell repertoires in COVID-19. This CDR3 spans 12 amino acids. V was trimmed by 5 bases and J by 8 bases, leaving 9 bases between them. CDR1 SEHNR and CDR2 FQNEAQ come from the germline V gene (reference sequence). Authors' analysis steps: Researchers report that nucleated cell counts were estimated from reference gene primer amplification. Sequenced by immunoSEQ multiplex PCR; TCRdb stores in-frame clones only, minus some. For V, J and clone size, that table is used; D and trimming come from the DNA. The repertoire consists of 200,000 to 250,000 clones, with 82% occurring once and the leading ten covering about 3.8%.

This TCR was sampled from a woman aged 80 or older with acute or convalescent COVID-19. Sequencing used peripheral blood. This chain links TRBV7-9 with TRBJ1-4, with TRBD1 as a possible D gene (5 bases). CDR3 nucleotide sequence: TGTGCCAGCAGCCCCAACAGGGAAAAACTGTTTTTT. Its protein is CASSPNREKLFF.